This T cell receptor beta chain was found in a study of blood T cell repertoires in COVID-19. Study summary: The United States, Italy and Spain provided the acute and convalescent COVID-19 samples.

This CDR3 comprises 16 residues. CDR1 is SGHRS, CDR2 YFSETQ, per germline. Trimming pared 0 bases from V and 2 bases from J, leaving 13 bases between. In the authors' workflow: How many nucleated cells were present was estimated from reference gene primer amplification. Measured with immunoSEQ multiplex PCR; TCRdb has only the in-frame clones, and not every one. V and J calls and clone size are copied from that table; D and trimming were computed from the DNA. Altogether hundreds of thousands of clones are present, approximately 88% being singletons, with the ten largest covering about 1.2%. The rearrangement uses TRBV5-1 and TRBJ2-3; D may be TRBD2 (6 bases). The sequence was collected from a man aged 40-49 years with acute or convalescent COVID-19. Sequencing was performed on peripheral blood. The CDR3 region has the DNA TGCGCCAGCAGCTTGGCCGTAGCGGAAATCACAGATACGCAGTATTTT. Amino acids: CASSLAVAEITDTQYF.